What follows are 2 T cell receptor beta chains derived from one specimen sequenced in a study of Ad26.COV2.S vaccination and SARS-CoV-2 variants. Some clones are missing from TCRdb's copy, which holds only in-frame ones; the method was immunoSEQ multiplex PCR. The sample lists about 470,000 clones, 90% occurring once. The treatment was: 15 to 20 received Ad26.COV2.S at low or high dose, single or two shots; 5 received placebo; per-sample allocation not given. On day 63 after the first injection, vaccine and placebo recipients gave samples. The sequences come from peripheral blood, collected in a trial of Ad26.COV2.S vaccine versus placebo. The receptors were sampled from a person aged 18-60 years who received the Ad26.COV2.S COVID-19 vaccine or a placebo.

J is TRBJ2-3 and V is TRBV7-9, with D possibly TRBD2 on 6 matching bases. Germline CDR1 is SEHNR and CDR2 is FQNEAQ (reference sequence). The germline V and J ends were trimmed by 1 base and 0 bases, with 14 bases remaining between them. CDR3 length: 17 amino acids. The CDR3 sequence: CASSLGFGGLSTDTQYF. The CDR3 DNA reads as TGTGCCAGCAGCTTAGGTTTTGGGGGACTGAGCACAGATACGCAGTATTTT.

V and J are TRBV15 and TRBJ2-3; TRBD2 might be the D (5 bases). Germline assignment: CDR1 LNHNV and CDR2 YYDKDF (reference sequence). V was shortened by 4 bases and J by 4 bases, with 12 bases between the two germline ends. This CDR3 has 14 amino acids. CDR3 sequence reads: CATSTSGRSDTQYF. The CDR3, as DNA: TGTGCCACCAGCACCAGCGGACGATCAGATACGCAGTATTTT.